The 5 T cell receptor beta chains listed next were all sequenced from one sample in a study of cytomegalovirus exposure and HLA in healthy donors. PCR amplification relied on 60 Vbeta primers (plus 13 Jbeta primers). Here immunoSEQ multiplex PCR was the method, and the copy in TCRdb shows in-frame clones only, minus some. The profile covers over 85,000 clones, with 7.5% to 8.5% appearing a single time and approximately 2.5% taken by the ten largest. Sequenced material: PBMCs. The receptor source for this set is a man in his forties or fifties in good health and CMV-seronegative.

The chain is built from TRBV5-1 and TRBJ2-7, with TRBD1 matching 11 bases. This CDR3 contains 15 residues. Trimming at V came to 2 bases and at J to 1 base, leaving 2 bases not matched to a gene. Germline V gene data show CDR1 as SGHRS and CDR2 as YFSETQ. The CDR3 DNA reads as TGCGCCAGCAGCTTCGGGACAGGGGGATCCTACGAGCAGTACTTC. Its protein product is CASSFGTGGSYEQYF.

This clone was detected a few times. This sequence joins TRBV19 and TRBJ1-1, with D unclear. The V end lost 3 bases, the J end lost 3 bases, and 5 bases lay between the germline ends. The length of the CDR3 is 12 residues. Germline values: CDR1 LNHDA, CDR2 SQIVND (reference sequence). The CDR3 DNA follows: TGTGCCAGTAGTATTCGGGACACTGAAGCTTTCTTT. Translation gives CASSIRDTEAFF.

The rearrangement joins TRBV5-1 to TRBJ2-7; TRBD1 aligns across 8 bases. CDR1 is SGHRS, CDR2 YFSETQ, per germline. The CDR3 sequence is 15 residues long. V was pared by 3 bases and J by 3 bases, with 8 bases of the junction left unmatched. The CDR3 DNA is TGCGCCAGCAGCTCGGACAGGGTCGCTAGCTACGAGCAGTACTTC. Residues: CASSSDRVASYEQYF.

The chain joins TRBV19 to TRBJ2-7; TRBD1 matches at 7 bases. This CDR3 spans 13 amino acids. Unmatched junction bases numbered 4, after V lost 8 bases and J lost 0 bases. In germline, CDR1 is LNHDA, CDR2 SQIVND (reference sequence). CDR3 in DNA: TGTGCCAGTGGCCGGGACAGCTCCTACGAGCAGTACTTC. This encodes CASGRDSSYEQYF.

This chain joins TRBV4-3 and TRBJ1-2; TRBD1 might be the D (6 bases). This CDR3 region has 15 residues. The V end was cut by 0 bases, the J end by 6 bases, with 14 bases between. Germline CDR1 and CDR2: LGHNA and YSLEER. In nucleotides, the CDR3 is TGCGCCAGCAGCCAAGAATCCAGGACAGCGGATGGCTACACCTTC. The encoded protein is CASSQESRTADGYTF.